A single sample gave rise to the 15 T cell receptor beta chains below, sequenced in a study of OX40 agonist ivuxolimab in advanced cancers. Only in-frame clones appear in the TCRdb table, and some are missing; sequencing was by immunoSEQ multiplex PCR. The sample lists some 59,000 clones; around 82% were seen once. This specimen consisted of CD4+ or CD8+ T cells sorted from blood, obtained in a trial of the OX40 agonist ivuxolimab. The receptors were gathered from an adult with an advanced solid tumor such as melanoma, head and neck, liver or kidney cancer.

This clone occurred a few times. This chain connects TRBV7-2 to TRBJ2-3; the match to TRBD2 covers 10 bases. V dropped 1 base and J dropped 0; count of bases not matched to a gene: 7. The CDR3 is made up of 18 amino acids. Germline CDR1 reads SGHTA; CDR2 reads FQGNSA. CDR3 sequence reads: CASSLVASGGGSTDTQYF. As DNA, the CDR3 is TGTGCCAGCAGCTTAGTCGCTAGCGGGGGCGGGAGCACAGATACGCAGTATTTT.

This clone was picked up one time. The chain joins TRBV28 to TRBJ1-2; TRBD1 matches 9 bases. This CDR3 contains 14 residues. V lost 6 bases to trimming and J lost 3 bases; unmatched junction nucleotides: 5. Per the germline V gene, CDR1 is MDHEN and CDR2 is SYDVKM. CDR3 protein: CASSRDRVYYGYTF. DNA of the CDR3: TGTGCCAGCAGCCGGGACAGGGTATACTATGGCTACACCTTC.

The chain links TRBV18 to TRBJ1-3, with no clear D. CDR3 length equals 16 residues. CDR1 and CDR2 (germline): KGHSH, LQKENI. The V and J ends lost 3 bases and 0 bases respectively, with 12 bases between them. In DNA, the CDR3 is TGTGCCAGCTCACCCTCCCAACTCAACTCTGGAAACACCATATATTTT. It translates to CASSPSQLNSGNTIYF.

The V and J genes are TRBV9 and TRBJ2-1, with 8 positions matching TRBD2. CDR1 SGDLS and CDR2 YYNGEE come from the germline V gene. Trimming took 7 bases from V and 7 from J; bases not matched to a gene: 13. This CDR3 is 15 amino acids long. For the CDR3, the DNA is TGTGCCAGCTGTAATAGCGGGACTCCTCCAAATGAGCAGTTCTTC. This encodes CASCNSGTPPNEQFF.

This chain joins TRBV29-1 and TRBJ2-5; TRBD1 matches at 8 bases. Germline trimming cut 7 bases from V and 5 bases from J; bases unmatched to any gene: 15. The CDR3 totals 15 residues. Germline V CDR1 and CDR2: SQVTM, ANQGSEA. CDR3 amino acids: CSGTDGQGAWETQYF. CDR3 nucleotide sequence: TGCAGCGGGACCGATGGGCAGGGGGCGTGGGAGACCCAGTACTTC.

V gene TRBV5-5 combines with J gene TRBJ2-6; 9 nucleotides line up with TRBD2. The CDR3 has 18 amino acids. Unmatched junction bases numbered 4, after V lost 0 bases and J lost 0 bases. Germline V gene data show CDR1 as SGHKS and CDR2 as YYEKEE (reference sequence). This chain's CDR3 is CASSLASGASSGANVLTF. The CDR3, as DNA: TGTGCCAGCAGCTTGGCTAGCGGGGCAAGCTCTGGGGCCAACGTCCTGACTTTC.

This rearrangement joins TRBV5-8 to TRBJ2-7, with 9 bases lining up with TRBD1. The CDR3 spans 16 residues. J was trimmed by 0 bases and V by 4 bases; bases with no gene match: 8. The germline CDR1 and CDR2 sequences are SGHTS and YDEGEE. In DNA, the CDR3 is TGTGCCAGCAGCCAAGATTTGACAGGGGGCTCCTACGAGCAGTACTTC. As protein: CASSQDLTGGSYEQYF.

The chain couples TRBV5-1 to TRBJ1-2; D gene uncertain. In germline, CDR1 is SGHRS, CDR2 YFSETQ. V was cut by 0 bases and J by 4 bases, with 13 bases left in between. The CDR3 is 15 residues long. The CDR3 region has the DNA TGCGCCAGCAGCTTGGGACAATTCGGGGTCTATGGCTACACCTTC. Its translation is CASSLGQFGVYGYTF.

The chain is built from TRBV30 and TRBJ1-5; tentatively, D is TRBD1 (5 bases). CDR3 length equals 15 residues. V was pared by 5 bases and J by 5 bases, with 19 bases between. From germline, CDR1 is GTSNPN and CDR2 SVGIG (reference sequence). The CDR3 here is CAWGFGTGIHQPQHF. DNA for the CDR3: TGTGCCTGGGGGTTCGGGACCGGGATCCATCAGCCCCAGCATTTT.

CDR3 sequence (DNA): TGTGCCAGCCGACGGATTCTTAGCAATCAGCCCCAGCATTTT. Translating gives CASRRILSNQPQHF. V and J are TRBV28 and TRBJ1-5; D remains ambiguous. Germline-derived CDR1 and CDR2 are MDHEN and SYDVKM. The ends were cut back, 8 bases at V and 0 bases at J, with 11 bases in the middle. The CDR3 is made up of 14 amino acids.

This clone was seen a handful of times. The chain uses TRBV4-3 and TRBJ1-2, with D uncertain. This CDR3 contains 15 residues. Looked up from germline, CDR1 is LGHNA and CDR2 is YSLEER. Trimming removed 1 base from V and 6 bases from J, with 15 bases in between. The CDR3 protein is CASSQGMYRLDGYTF. CDR3 in DNA: TGCGCCAGCAGCCAAGGGATGTATAGGCTAGATGGCTACACCTTC.

Concerning this clone itself: At one end the junction does not follow the germline gene, possibly because of a read error. CDR3 bases: TGCGCCAGCAGCCAAGAGAAGGCGGCTTACCTAGGGGGCTACACCTTC. This gives the protein CASSQEKAAYLGGYTF. The chain links TRBV5-4 to TRBJ1-2; no firm D call. Germline V gene sequence: CDR1 SGHNT, CDR2 YYREEE (reference sequence). The CDR3 has 16 amino acids.

CDR3 sequence reads: CAARGLSDGYTF. Here the CDR3 DNA reads TGTGCCGCGAGGGGTTTAAGTGATGGCTACACCTTC. The V and J genes are TRBV10-3 and TRBJ1-2; maybe TRBD1 (5 bases). With 11 bases removed from V and 6 bases from J, the gap between germline ends came to 16 bases. This CDR3 comprises 12 residues. Germline CDR1 ENHRY, CDR2 SYGVKD.

V is TRBV6-6 and J is TRBJ2-5; 10 bases match TRBD2. Unmatched junction bases numbered 5, after V lost 7 bases and J lost 3 bases. The CDR3 is 14 amino acids. The germline V gene encodes CDR1 MNHNY and CDR2 SVGAGI (reference sequence). CDR3 DNA sequence: TGTGCCAGCACCAGGACTAGCGGAGAAGAGACCCAGTACTTC. It encodes CASTRTSGEETQYF.

The chain links TRBV11-3 to TRBJ2-7; 7 nucleotides align to TRBD1. Losses at the gene ends were 2 bases for V and 3 bases for J; bases not matched to a gene: 4. The CDR3 runs 14 residues. The germline CDR1 and CDR2 sequences are SGHNT and YENEEA. The CDR3 nucleotides are TGTGCCAGCAGCTTACAGGGGGACCTCTACGAGCAGTACTTC. Translating gives CASSLQGDLYEQYF.